Presented here are 3 T cell receptor beta chains from one specimen sequenced in a study of vaccination effects on CD4 cells after COVID-19. Sequencing was preceded by expansion of antigen-specific CD4+ T cells with viral peptide pools in the ViraFEST assay. The culture ran for approximately 10 days before CD4+ T cells were isolated. Libraries were prepared by immunoSEQ multiplex PCR; TCRdb keeps only in-frame clonotypes and omits some of them. In the table there are 55,000 to 70,000 clones, roughly 76% of which are singletons. These TCRs' antigens remain unknown. The material was CD4+ T cells from PBMCs cultured with HCoV-229E spike peptides, obtained before COVID-19 vaccination. The receptor source for this set is a human donor who received a COVID-19 vaccine.

V and J are TRBV5-1 and TRBJ1-6, with D perhaps matching TRBD1 (5 bases). The CDR3 covers 16 residues. CDR1 is SGHRS, CDR2 YFSETQ, per germline. Trimming pared 7 bases from V and 3 bases from J, leaving 17 bases between. The CDR3 loop reads CASLDSGTDYNSPLHF. DNA of the CDR3: TGCGCCAGCCTCGATTCCGGGACGGACTATAATTCACCCCTCCACTTT.

This clone was seen a single time. The V gene is TRBV6-5, the J gene TRBJ1-1; 10 nucleotides line up with TRBD1. The CDR3 extends over 14 amino acids. Germline V gene data show CDR1 as MNHEY and CDR2 as SVGAGI. Unmatched junction bases numbered 8, after V lost 6 bases and J lost 7 bases. Here the CDR3 reads CASRRDRGKDEAFF. CDR3 in DNA: TGTGCCAGCAGGCGGGACAGGGGAAAGGATGAAGCTTTCTTT.

The chain carries TRBV4-1 and TRBJ1-2, with D perhaps TRBD1 (5 bases). Germline V gene data show CDR1 as MGHRA and CDR2 as YSYEKL. The V end lost 2 bases, the J end lost 8 bases, and 15 bases lay between the germline ends. The CDR3 has 14 residues. The CDR3 nucleotides read TGCGCCAGCAGCCAAAATCAGGGTATCGGCGGCTACACCTTC. It encodes CASSQNQGIGGYTF.